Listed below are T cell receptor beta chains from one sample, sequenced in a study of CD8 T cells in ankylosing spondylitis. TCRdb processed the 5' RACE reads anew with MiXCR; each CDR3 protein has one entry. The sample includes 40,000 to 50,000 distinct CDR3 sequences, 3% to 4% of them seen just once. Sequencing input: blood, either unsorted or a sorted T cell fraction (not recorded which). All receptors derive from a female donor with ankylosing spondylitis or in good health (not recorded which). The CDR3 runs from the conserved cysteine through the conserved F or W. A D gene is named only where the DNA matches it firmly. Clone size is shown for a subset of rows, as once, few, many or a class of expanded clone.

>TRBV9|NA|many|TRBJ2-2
TGTGCCAGCAACCTCCAAGACACCGGGGAGCTGTTTTTT
CASNLQDTGELFF
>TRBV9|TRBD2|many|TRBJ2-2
TGTGCCAGCAGCGTAGTCGGCGGGGGGTACACCGGGGAGCTGTTTTTT
CASSVVGGGYTGELFF
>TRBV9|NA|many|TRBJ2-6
TGTGCCAGCAGCGGAGGTACTTATCGGAGAACTGGGGCCAACGTCCTGACTTTC
CASSGGTYRRTGANVLTF
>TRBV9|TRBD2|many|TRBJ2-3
TGTGCCAGCAGCAGCATCAGCGGGGGGGCAGATACGCAGTATTTT
CASSSISGGADTQYF
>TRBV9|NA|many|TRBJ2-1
TGTGCCAGCAGCGTAGTTGACAGCGCCAGGGCGCTCAATGAGCAGTTCTTC
CASSVVDSARALNEQFF
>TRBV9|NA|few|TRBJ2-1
TGTGCCAGCAGCGTAGGTGAGCTCAATGAGCAGTTCTTC
CASSVGELNEQFF
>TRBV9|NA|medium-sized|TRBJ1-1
TGTGCCAGCAGCAGCGTACCGGCAGGAGGCGGCGGCACTGAAGCTTTCTTT
CASSSVPAGGGGTEAFF
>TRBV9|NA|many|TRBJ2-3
TGTGCCAGCAGCGTAGAAGACGGGACACGCCTTGGCACAGATACGCAGTATTTT
CASSVEDGTRLGTDTQYF
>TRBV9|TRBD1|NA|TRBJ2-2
TGTGCCAGCAGCGTAGGACTCTCCCCGCCGGGACAGGGGTTCACCGGGGAGCTGTTTTTT
CASSVGLSPPGQGFTGELFF
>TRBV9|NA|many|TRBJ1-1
TGTGCCAGCAGCGCGGCGGGGGGCCGGGACACTGAAGCTTTCTTT
CASSAAGGRDTEAFF
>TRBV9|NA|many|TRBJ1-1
TGTGCCAGCAGCATCTCGGGGAACACTGAAGCTTTCTTT
CASSISGNTEAFF
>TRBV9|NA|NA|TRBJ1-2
TGTGCCAGCAGCGTAGCCACAGCTTCTAACTATGGCTACACCTTC
CASSVATASNYGYTF
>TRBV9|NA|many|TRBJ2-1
TGTGCCAGCAGCGTAGGTCCGGACACTTACAATGAGCAGTTCTTC
CASSVGPDTYNEQFF
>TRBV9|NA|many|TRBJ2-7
TGTGCCAGCAGCGTAGAGGGGGGAGACGAGCAGTACTTC
CASSVEGGDEQYF
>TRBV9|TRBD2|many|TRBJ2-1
TGTGCCAGCAGCGTCGTCGGGACTAGCGCCTACAATGAGCAGTTCTTC
CASSVVGTSAYNEQFF
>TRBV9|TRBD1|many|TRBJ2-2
TGTGCCAGCAGCGTAGGTTCACAGGGGACCGGGGAGCTGTTTTTT
CASSVGSQGTGELFF
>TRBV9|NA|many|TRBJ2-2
TGTGCCAGCAGCGTAGGACTAACTGACACCGGGGAGCTGTTTTTT
CASSVGLTDTGELFF
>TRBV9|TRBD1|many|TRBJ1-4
TGTGCCAGCAGCGTCGGACAGGGGGCATCCGAAAAACTGTTTTTT
CASSVGQGASEKLFF
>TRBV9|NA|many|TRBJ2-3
TGTGCCAGCAGCGAATCTAGCACAGATACGCAGTATTTT
CASSESSTDTQYF
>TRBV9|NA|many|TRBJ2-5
TGTGCCAGCAGCGCTTCTCGACAGGCGACTCGCGAGACCCAGTACTTC
CASSASRQATRETQYF
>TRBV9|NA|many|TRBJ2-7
TGTGCCAGCAGCGCCCCGCACACCCCCGAGCAGTACTTC
CASSAPHTPEQYF
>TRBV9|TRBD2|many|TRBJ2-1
TGTGCCAGCAGCGTCGGGGGGGTCTCGAATGAGCAGTTCTTC
CASSVGGVSNEQFF
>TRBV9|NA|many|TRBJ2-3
TGTGCCAGCAGCGTAGTTGGCTTGCCTAGCACAGATACGCAGTATTTT
CASSVVGLPSTDTQYF
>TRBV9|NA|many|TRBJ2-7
TGTGCCAGCAGCGTAGACTTCCAGTTATCCTACGAGCAGTACTTC
CASSVDFQLSYEQYF
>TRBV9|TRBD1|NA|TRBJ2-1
TGTGCCAGCAGCTCCCGCATCGGGACAGGCTACAATGAGCAGTTCTTC
CASSSRIGTGYNEQFF
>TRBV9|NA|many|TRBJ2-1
TGTGCCAGCAGCGCCAGGGGCATATCCTACAATGAGCAGTTCTTC
CASSARGISYNEQFF